The sequence of this T cell receptor (beta chain) was determined in a study of CD4 T cells in relation to SARS-CoV-2 and coronaviruses. The unexposed donors gave CD4+ T cells in about 2010-2018, prior to COVID-19. The CDR3 length is 14 residues. Germline lookup yields CDR1 LGHNA and CDR2 YSLEER. The ends were cut back, 2 bases at V and 5 bases at J, with 9 bases in the middle. Study results and caveats: Monoreactive clones expanded significantly more to SARS-CoV-2 than crossreactive clones did. The cross-reactivity analysis covered only spike protein, not other viral proteins.

Naive and memory CD4+ T cell DNA was deep-sequenced without culture. Sequencing used immunoSEQ multiplex PCR; TCRdb keeps in-frame clones, though not all of them. The table shows about 68,000 clones, with approximately 93% occurring only once. On this clone itself: Its antigen is not identified.

The genes are TRBV4-3 and TRBJ2-2; no reliable D call. Sample: naive CD4+ T cells from PBMCs. The sample's subset: naive CD4+ T cells isolated by negative enrichment. The TCR originated in a human donor in good health. In nucleotides, the CDR3 is TGCGCCAGCAGCCAACGCCCCGGGACCGGGGAGCTGTTTTTT. Translated, it gives CASSQRPGTGELFF.